This T cell receptor (beta chain) derives from a study of monozygotic twins with inflammatory bowel disease (dated by TCRdb to between 2017 and 2020). For the study in its entirety: A total of approximately 30 monozygotic twin pairs were included in the full study, comprising nine German pairs (four IBD-concordant, five IBD-discordant) and 19 IBD-discordant Danish pairs. Disease-associated traits were sought mainly through comparisons between IBD patients and their genetically identical healthy co-twins within discordant pairs. Each individual had, on average, about 151 000 unique TCRalpha sequences and 181 000 unique TCRbeta sequences available for analysis.

Library generation was performed with 5' RACE. For each TCR library, approximately 3,700 ng of total RNA was used. For each sample, cDNA synthesis with SMARTScribe reverse transcriptase was split into eight separate reactions. During cDNA synthesis, template switching was used to introduce unique molecular identifiers that contained a 6-nucleotide sample barcode. Amplification of TCRalpha and TCRbeta cDNA involved two nested PCRs of approximately 16 and 10 cycles, and each PCR was followed by bead purification. Before amplification, the cDNA was treated with uracil DNA-glycosylase and purified using the QIAquick PCR purification kit. The second PCR added Illumina TruSeq-compatible adapters along with sample-specific barcodes. TapeStation and Qubit were used to check library quality and concentration, and 4 to 6 ng of each library went into the pool. Sequencing of the pooled libraries was done on an Illumina HiSeq2500 single-index Rapid Run using custom sequencing primers and 2 x 100 bp reads. As for the authors' bioinformatics: UMI-based consensus assembly with MiGEC version 1.2.6 was used to correct PCR and sequencing errors. V(D)J alignment, clonotype assembly and CDR3 extraction were performed with MiXCR version 2.1.1. Gene usage, clonotype sharing and MAIT/NKT TCR abundance were normalised by analysing the top 1000, 10 000 and 20 000 clonotypes per sample. After downsampling to 27 000 UMIs, diversity was calculated as the inverse Simpson index using the vegan R package. Paired Mann-Whitney U tests were applied to discordant twin pairs, with Benjamini-Hochberg correction for multiple testing. Following reprocessing of the reads by TCRdb, the data hold one row per CDR3 protein sequence and no DNA is available. The V and J calls reflect TCRdb's pipeline rather than the authors' work. The sample's table covers fewer than 450,000 distinct CDR3 sequences. The top ten hold 2.5% to 3% of the sample.

A note on this clonotype: No cognate antigen has been identified for it.

The CDR3 contains 15 residues, cysteine and phenylalanine counted. The entry carries no DNA sequence. The germline V gene provides CDR1 KGHDR and CDR2 SFDVKD. The paper as a whole reports these results and caveats: Because patients received different immunosuppressive treatments, the repertoires may have picked up extra background noise and variability between individuals. Different T cell subtypes could not be distinguished in the analysis. Repertoire similarity did not differ between concordant and discordant twins, which could be due to limited statistical power. Fewer clonotypes were shared with other individuals by IBD patients than by healthy twins, most markedly in patients showing signs of disease activity. A decrease in TCRbeta repertoire diversity, as measured by inverse Simpson index, was observed in IBD patients compared with their healthy co-twins. No single strong signal or clonotype linked to IBD turned up in the results, so the idea that one exists was not supported.

An approximately 2.5 ml peripheral blood sample was drawn into PAXgene tubes per donor and stored at -80°C. Total RNA was isolated from whole blood with the PAXgene blood miRNA kit on an automated QIAcube, without T cell sorting. Peripheral blood from monozygotic twin pairs who were concordant or discordant for inflammatory bowel disease underwent deep TCRalpha and TCRbeta repertoire profiling using unique molecular barcoding. For every twin pair, smoking habits were documented, and each individual was categorised as a current, former or never smoker. The specimen was blood. The receptor comes from a human donor with ulcerative colitis or Crohn's disease, or a healthy co-twin of an affected twin (not recorded which). The rearrangement combines TRBV24-1 with TRBJ2-5; TCRdb proposes TRBD1, but this gene call is untestable without DNA. The CDR3 region: CATSDRTGIQETQYF.